This TCR beta chain was retrieved from a study of blood T cell repertoires in COVID-19. As originally analysed: It was from reference gene primer amplification that nucleated cell counts were estimated. Clones were sequenced by immunoSEQ multiplex PCR, and TCRdb holds only the in-frame ones, with some missing. V and J calls plus clone size are reproduced from that table; the DNA served to infer D and trimming. The sample records some 150,000 clones, about nine tenths being singletons. Trimming pared 4 bases from V and 7 bases from J, leaving 16 bases between. Per the germline V gene, CDR1 is SGHTA and CDR2 is FQGNSA. CDR3 size: 14 residues.

This sequence was found in a woman in her sixties with COVID-19, enrolled during active disease. The sequenced material came from peripheral blood. The chain carries TRBV7-2 and TRBJ2-5; perhaps TRBD2 as D (6 bases). This CDR3 is CASSSSQTRRTQYF. CDR3 sequence (DNA): TGTGCCAGCAGCTCGTCACAGACTAGGAGGACCCAGTACTTC.